This T cell receptor beta chain originates from a study of blood T cell repertoires in COVID-19. Study overall: There were acute and convalescent COVID-19 samples, and they came from the United States, Italy and Spain. Sources were T cells, B-cell-depleted T cells, or PBMCs; the material itself was cDNA or gDNA.

The germline V gene encodes CDR1 SEHNR and CDR2 FQNEAQ (reference sequence). The CDR3 consists of 13 residues. The trim removed 7 bases at V and 7 bases at J, leaving 4 bases unmatched. Original data processing: Amplification of reference gene primers was used by the study to estimate nucleated cell counts. The method was immunoSEQ multiplex PCR; TCRdb's version includes in-frame clones alone and lacks a portion of them. V, J and clone size are those of that table, while D and trimming were read from the DNA. The sample yields about 250,000 clones, about 86% seen once. V usage is TRBV7-9 and J usage is TRBJ2-1; 10 bases align to TRBD1. Sequenced material: peripheral blood. The receptor was isolated from a man of 80 years or more with acute or convalescent COVID-19. Written as DNA, the CDR3 is TGTGCCAGCAACTTGGACAGGGGGAATGAGCAGTTCTTC. Residues: CASNLDRGNEQFF.